The 32 T cell receptor beta chains listed next were all sequenced from one sample in a study of response to subunit inactivated influenza vaccine. One entry per CDR3 protein, called by TCRdb with MiXCR from the RT-PCR reads. The sample holds more than 150,000 distinct CDR3 sequences, roughly 10% seen once. This sample comprised CD8+ T cells sorted from PBMCs, obtained 23 to 25 months after vaccination. The origin of the receptors is a man aged 50-75 years who received an inactivated influenza vaccine.

This clonotype came up many times. The chain combines TRBV20-1 with TRBJ2-7; D may be TRBD2 (5 bases). Looked up from germline, CDR1 is DFQATT and CDR2 is SNEGSKA (reference sequence). The CDR3 has 13 amino acids. The V end was cut by 0 bases, the J end by 2 bases, with 8 bases between. CDR3 protein: CSARDTRAYEQYF. The CDR3 region has the DNA TGCAGTGCTAGAGATACGAGGGCCTACGAGCAGTACTTC.

Regarding this clonotype: With a much larger clone just one base away, this may be a read error. V and J are TRBV3-1 and TRBJ2-1, with D possibly being TRBD1 (6 bases). CDR1 and CDR2 (germline): LGHDT, YNNKEL (reference sequence). CDR3 length: 19 residues. CDR3 residues: CASCQERYRELGAYNEQFF. The CDR3 nucleotides are TGTGCCAGCTGCCAAGAACGCTACAGGGAATTGGGGGCCTACAATGAGCAGTTCTTC.

This clonotype has only a few counts. The chain combines TRBV7-6 with TRBJ2-1, with D possibly TRBD2 on 5 matching bases. The CDR3 runs 14 residues. With 2 bases removed from V and 4 bases from J, the gap between germline ends came to 9 bases. CDR1 is SGHVS, CDR2 FNYEAQ, per germline. The CDR3 sequence is CASSLFGIYNEQFF. The CDR3 region has the DNA TGTGCCAGCAGCTTATTCGGGATTTACAATGAGCAGTTCTTC. Full variable domain (rest looked up from reference TRBV7-6 and TRBJ2-1): GAGVSQSPRYKVTKRGQDVALRCDPISGHVSLYWYRQALGQGPEFLTYFNYEAQQDKSGLPNDRFSAERPEGSISTLTIQRTEQRDSAMYRCASSLFGIYNEQFFGPGTRLTVL.

This clonotype was seen a few times. V is TRBV7-3 and J is TRBJ2-3, with 8 positions matching TRBD2. The CDR3 has 16 residues. The germline V gene has CDR1 SGHTA and CDR2 FQGTGA. The ends lost 0 bases at V and 1 base at J; junction bases unmatched: 3. CDR3 nucleotides: TGTGCCAGCAGCTTAACGGGACTAGGGGGCACAGATACGCAGTATTTT. As protein: CASSLTGLGGTDTQYF.

This sequence joins TRBV28 and TRBJ2-7, with D possibly being TRBD2 (5 bases). This CDR3 spans 16 amino acids. The ends were cut back, 5 bases at V and 0 bases at J, with 17 bases in the middle. Germline V gene lookup returns CDR1 MDHEN and CDR2 SYDVKM. The CDR3 region is CASSPPPGDSSYEQYF. CDR3 DNA sequence: TGTGCCAGCAGTCCCCCTCCCGGGGATAGCTCCTACGAGCAGTACTTC.

The chain combines TRBV10-3 with TRBJ2-3; 13 nucleotides line up with TRBD2. Trimming took 7 bases from V and 1 from J; bases not matched to a gene: 11. Germline lookup yields CDR1 ENHRY and CDR2 SYGVKD. CDR3 size: 18 residues. The chain's CDR3 is CAITNTSGGAGGTDTQYF. In DNA, the CDR3 is TGTGCCATCACAAATACTAGCGGGGGGGCCGGAGGCACAGATACGCAGTATTTT.

The chain uses TRBV11-2 and TRBJ2-3, with 7 bases lining up with TRBD2. In germline, CDR1 is SGHAT, CDR2 FQNNGV. V shed 5 bases, J shed 1 base, and the junction held 9 bases outside the gene matches. The CDR3 consists of 16 residues. The CDR3 loop reads CASSPWEGYGTDTQYF. The CDR3 nucleotides read TGTGCCAGCAGCCCGTGGGAGGGCTACGGCACAGATACGCAGTATTTT.

This clonotype has only a few counts. The J gene is TRBJ2-5, the V gene TRBV29-1, with TRBD2 matching 7 bases. The V segment lost 3 bases and the J segment 1 base; nucleotides outside the gene matches: 8. The germline gives CDR1 SQVTM, CDR2 ANQGSEA. CDR3 length: 15 amino acids. Here the CDR3 DNA reads TGCAGCGTTGATAAGCGGGGCCGTTCCCAAGAGACCCAGTACTTC. It yields the protein CSVDKRGRSQETQYF.

V is TRBV6-5 and J is TRBJ1-1; D is possibly TRBD1 (5 bases). With 0 bases removed from V and 4 bases from J, the gap between germline ends came to 9 bases. Germline V CDR1 and CDR2: MNHEY, SVGAGI. The CDR3 runs to 14 residues. This CDR3 reads CASSYSIGATEAFF. CDR3 sequence (DNA): TGTGCCAGCAGTTACTCGATCGGGGCCACTGAAGCTTTCTTT.

CDR3: CSARGKELLNTEAFF. In nucleotides, the CDR3 is TGCAGTGCTAGAGGTAAAGAGCTTCTGAACACTGAAGCTTTCTTT. V is TRBV20-1 and J is TRBJ1-1, with no clear D. This CDR3 has 15 amino acids. CDR1 and CDR2 (germline): DFQATT, SNEGSKA (reference sequence). Trimming took off 1 base at V and 0 bases at J, with 12 bases between the two ends.

This clonotype was detected only a few times. The chain uses TRBV6-5 and TRBJ2-2; 12 bases line up with TRBD1. The CDR3 covers 17 residues. V lost 0 bases, J lost 7 bases, and 6 bases stayed unmatched. In germline, CDR1 is MNHEY, CDR2 SVGAGI. The CDR3: CASSYSPGQGAGGELFF. CDR3 nucleotides: TGTGCCAGCAGTTACTCGCCGGGACAGGGGGCAGGCGGGGAGCTGTTTTTT.

This clonotype has ten or more counts. The genes are TRBV20-1 and TRBJ2-4, with a weak D call TRBD2 (5 bases). V was clipped by 0 bases and J by 4 bases, with 19 bases between them. The CDR3 totals 17 residues. Germline V gene sequence: CDR1 DFQATT, CDR2 SNEGSKA (reference sequence). The CDR3 protein is CSARDTKEDQWKNIQYF. The DNA of the CDR3 is TGCAGTGCTAGAGATACGAAGGAGGACCAATGGAAAAACATTCAGTACTTC.

A few counts support this clonotype. The chain combines TRBV2 with TRBJ1-5; tentatively, D is TRBD1 (5 bases). Germline CDR1 reads SNHLY; CDR2 reads FYNNEI. There are 15 residues in the CDR3. V was clipped by 2 bases and J by 3 bases, with 11 bases between them. The CDR3: CASSEFRAVNQPQHF. The CDR3 nucleotides are TGTGCCAGCAGTGAATTCAGGGCGGTCAATCAGCCCCAGCATTTT.

On this clonotype: A much larger clone differs by one base, so this may be a read error. The V call is TRBV28, the J call TRBJ2-7; D is possibly TRBD1 or TRBD2 (5 bases each). This CDR3 is built from 13 residues. The germline CDR1 and CDR2 sequences are MDHEN and SYDVKM. V shed 4 bases and J shed 6 bases, with 13 bases lying between them. In nucleotides, the CDR3 is TGTGCCAGCAGTTGGGACGTCGCCTGCGAGCAGTACTTC. It yields the protein CASSWDVACEQYF.

The V call is TRBV20-1, the J call TRBJ2-7, with 10 nucleotides matching TRBD2. Germline V gene sequence: CDR1 DFQATT, CDR2 SNEGSKA (reference sequence). V lost 5 bases and J lost 3; bases outside the gene matches: 10. There are 15 residues in the CDR3. CDR3 in amino acids: CSARPTSGDYYEQYF. The DNA of the CDR3 is TGCAGTGCTCGACCAACTAGCGGGGATTACTACGAGCAGTACTTC.

This clonotype was detected only a few times. The chain is built from TRBV28 and TRBJ2-7; D unresolved. This CDR3 has 14 residues. V was trimmed by 3 bases and J by 0 bases, leaving 9 bases between them. CDR1 MDHEN and CDR2 SYDVKM come from the germline V gene. The DNA of the CDR3 is TGTGCCAGCAGTTTTACGGGCCGCTCCTACGAGCAGTACTTC. It codes for CASSFTGRSYEQYF.

The chain combines TRBV25-1 with TRBJ2-2; D unresolved. The CDR3 runs 16 residues. Looked up from germline, CDR1 is MGHDK and CDR2 is SYGVNS. V was trimmed by 0 bases and J by 1 base, leaving 9 bases between them. This CDR3 is CASSEYATVNTGELFF. In nucleotides, the CDR3 is TGTGCCAGCAGTGAATATGCGACGGTGAACACCGGGGAGCTGTTTTTT.

In its sample, this clonotype was seen many times. The chain has TRBV12-3 or TRBV12-4 and TRBJ2-5, with 8 positions matching TRBD2. CDR3 length equals 18 residues. Unmatched junction bases numbered 10, after V lost 0 bases and J lost 1 base. The CDR3 here is CASSLASRLAGTQETQYF. The CDR3 nucleotides read TGTGCCAGCAGTTTAGCGAGCCGGCTAGCGGGTACCCAAGAGACCCAGTACTTC.

This clonotype was recorded at least ten times. The chain joins TRBV9 to TRBJ2-1; 11 bases line up with TRBD2. CDR1 is SGDLS and CDR2 is YYNGEE in the germline V gene. CDR3 length: 16 amino acids. V dropped 0 bases and J dropped 6; count of bases not matched to a gene: 5. The CDR3 DNA is TGTGCCAGCAGCGTAGGAGTTAGCGGGGGGGCCAATGAGCAGTTCTTC. Translating it yields CASSVGVSGGANEQFF.

This clonotype showed up just a few times. J is TRBJ2-5 and V is TRBV24-1; D is unclear. V lost 3 bases and J lost 5, with 12 bases in between. The CDR3 consists of 14 residues. The germline gives CDR1 KGHDR, CDR2 SFDVKD. CDR3 region: CATSDGAGSETQYF. The CDR3 DNA reads TGTGCCACCAGTGATGGTGCCGGGTCGGAGACCCAGTACTTC.

The chain links TRBV6-2 or TRBV6-3 to TRBJ2-1; 10 bases are a match to TRBD1. This CDR3 region has 16 residues. Unmatched junction bases numbered 7, after V lost 7 bases and J lost 1 base. Germline V lookup: CDR1 MNHEY, CDR2 SVGEGT. The CDR3: CASKGQGVWSYNEQFF. The DNA of the CDR3 is TGTGCCAGCAAAGGACAGGGGGTTTGGTCCTACAATGAGCAGTTCTTC.

The V call is TRBV4-2, the J call TRBJ2-5; D is possibly TRBD1 or TRBD2 (7 bases each). The length of the CDR3 is 18 residues. Germline V gene lookup returns CDR1 LGHNA and CDR2 YNFKEQ. The germline V and J ends were trimmed by 4 bases and 5 bases, with 26 bases remaining between them. The CDR3: CASSPTGSPGGAQETQYF. In DNA form, the CDR3 reads TGTGCCAGCAGCCCGACCGGGTCCCCAGGGGGGGCCCAGGAGACCCAGTACTTC.

This clonotype was picked up many times. This sequence joins TRBV6-5 and TRBJ2-6; D unresolved. The V gene lost 5 bases and the J gene lost 1 base, with 3 bases spanning the gap. This CDR3 region has 13 residues. Germline values: CDR1 MNHEY, CDR2 SVGAGI. Written as DNA, the CDR3 is TGTGCCAGCAGTACTTCTGGGGCCAACGTCCTGACTTTC. Its protein product is CASSTSGANVLTF.

Only a few counts were recorded for this clonotype. The chain links TRBV20-1 to TRBJ2-7, with D tentatively TRBD1 (6 bases). The CDR3 has 15 amino acids. Germline V lookup: CDR1 DFQATT, CDR2 SNEGSKA (reference sequence). V was pared by 7 bases and J by 3 bases, with 22 bases between. Written as DNA, the CDR3 is TGCAGTGGGTCGGACAGAGAGAAGATCTACTACGAGCAGTACTTC. Its protein is CSGSDREKIYYEQYF.

The J gene is TRBJ2-7, the V gene TRBV5-1; D gene ambiguous. The V end was cut by 4 bases, the J end by 1 base, with 9 bases between. Germline V gene sequence: CDR1 SGHRS, CDR2 YFSETQ. The CDR3 is 13 amino acids. The CDR3 region has the DNA TGCGCCAGCAGCGCAGAGCATTCCTACGAGCAGTACTTC. Its translation is CASSAEHSYEQYF.

This clonotype was observed a handful of times. This rearrangement joins TRBV7-6 to TRBJ2-7; D gene ambiguous. The V end was cut by 1 base, the J end by 3 bases, with 13 bases between. The CDR3 is made up of 15 amino acids. The germline V gene has CDR1 SGHVS and CDR2 FNYEAQ. This CDR3 reads CASSLGQSVIYEQYF. As DNA, the CDR3 is TGTGCCAGCAGCTTAGGGCAGTCGGTTATCTACGAGCAGTACTTC.

Only a few counts were recorded for this clonotype. The chain uses TRBV4-2 and TRBJ1-2; TRBD1 matches 10 bases. The V gene's germline CDR1 is LGHNA and CDR2 YNFKEQ. V shed 1 base, J shed 4 bases, and the junction held 9 bases outside the gene matches. There are 17 residues in the CDR3. DNA for the CDR3: TGTGCCAGCAGCCAAGGCCTGGGACAGGGGTTGGGCTATGGCTACACCTTC. Protein sequence: CASSQGLGQGLGYGYTF.

The chain has TRBV7-8 and TRBJ1-5; D call uncertain. Trimming removed 2 bases from V and 0 bases from J, with 11 bases in between. The germline CDR1 and CDR2 sequences are SGHVS and FQNEAQ. The CDR3 loop spans 16 amino acids. This CDR3 reads CASSLMGTYSNQPQHF. In DNA form, the CDR3 reads TGTGCCAGCAGCTTAATGGGAACTTATAGCAATCAGCCCCAGCATTTT.

This clonotype showed up many times. The chain uses TRBV11-3 and TRBJ2-7; 9 nucleotides match TRBD1. This CDR3 is built from 14 residues. CDR1 and CDR2 from the germline V gene are SGHNT and YENEEA. Germline trimming cut 5 bases from V and 5 bases from J; bases unmatched to any gene: 7. This CDR3 reads CASSVIGTGHEQYF. The CDR3 bases are TGTGCCAGCAGCGTCATAGGGACAGGGCACGAGCAGTACTTC.

The chain employs TRBV6-5 and TRBJ2-7; perhaps TRBD2 as D (5 bases). V was clipped by 0 bases and J by 6 bases, with 12 bases between them. Germline assignment: CDR1 MNHEY and CDR2 SVGAGI. CDR3 length: 14 residues. The CDR3 DNA reads TGTGCCAGCAGTTACTCTCCGCGGACTCTCGAGCAGTACTTC. It specifies CASSYSPRTLEQYF.

This clonotype appeared many times. The V call is TRBV29-1, the J call TRBJ2-1, with 10 bases matching TRBD2. The V gene end was trimmed by 2 bases and the J gene end by 4 bases; junction bases not matched to a gene: 8. This CDR3 comprises 16 residues. Per the germline V gene, CDR1 is SQVTM and CDR2 is ANQGSEA. The CDR3 loop is CSVELQGLAFYNEQFF. The CDR3 DNA sequence: TGCAGCGTTGAACTCCAGGGACTAGCGTTTTACAATGAGCAGTTCTTC.

This clonotype was counted between two and nine times. This chain connects TRBV7-9 to TRBJ2-5; tentatively, D is TRBD2 (6 bases). The CDR3 sequence is 13 residues long. The V and J ends lost 10 bases and 4 bases respectively, with 16 bases between them. CDR1 is SEHNR and CDR2 is FQNEAQ in the germline V gene (reference sequence). The CDR3 sequence is CAIRLRDPETQYF. The CDR3 bases are TGTGCCATCCGTTTGCGGGATCCAGAGACCCAGTACTTC.